The clone carrying this TCR beta chain came up a few times. Its antigen is not known. No infections or other immune events were documented during collection. Assay: immunoSEQ multiplex PCR; the TCRdb copy retains only in-frame clones and omits some. The data contain about 130,000 clones, less than 90% of them singletons. These data belong to a study of identifying expanded T cells in peripheral blood. Germline V gene lookup returns CDR1 SGDLS and CDR2 YYNGEE. Trimming removed 0 bases from V and 5 bases from J; junction bases left unmatched: 8. CDR3 size: 17 residues. General study findings and limits: Clone count variance between roughly 2-week samples rose with total template count. Differentially abundant clones: 0.95 to 1.5 between replicates, about 15 at two to three weeks, around 20 at four.

Sequencing used blood. This TCR came from a person between 18 and 75 years old in good health. This chain connects TRBV9 to TRBJ2-1, with TRBD2 matching 10 bases. CDR3 nucleotide sequence: TGTGCCAGCAGCGTAGTGGGAGGTGGACTAGCGGACAATGAGCAGTTCTTC. Amino acids: CASSVVGGGLADNEQFF.